This TCR beta chain was profiled in a study of neoadjuvant anti-PD-1 for oral cavity cancer. General study points: Higher pretreatment blood Treg/Th17 ratios correlated with higher pretreatment blood and lower post-treatment tumor TCRbeta clonality.

This CDR3 is 17 amino acids long. CDR1 SNHLY and CDR2 FYNNEI come from the germline V gene. The J segment lost 6 bases and the V segment lost 10 bases, leaving 13 bases of the junction unmatched. Repertoires were generated with immunoSEQ multiplex PCR, while TCRdb's copy carries only in-frame clones and drops some. The data contain under 85,000 clones, approximately 80% of them seen just once; the ten biggest clones take up approximately 3.4%. With respect to this clone: Antigen unknown.

The specimen comprised PBMCs, sampled before nivolumab (anti-PD-1) treatment. V and J are TRBV2 and TRBJ2-1; 15 bases align to TRBD2. This sequence was found in a person aged 35-79 years with oral cavity squamous cell carcinoma. CDR3 in DNA: TGTGCCATTCCCTCGGGACTAGCGGGAGGAACCTTCAATGAGCAGTTCTTC. Protein: CAIPSGLAGGTFNEQFF.